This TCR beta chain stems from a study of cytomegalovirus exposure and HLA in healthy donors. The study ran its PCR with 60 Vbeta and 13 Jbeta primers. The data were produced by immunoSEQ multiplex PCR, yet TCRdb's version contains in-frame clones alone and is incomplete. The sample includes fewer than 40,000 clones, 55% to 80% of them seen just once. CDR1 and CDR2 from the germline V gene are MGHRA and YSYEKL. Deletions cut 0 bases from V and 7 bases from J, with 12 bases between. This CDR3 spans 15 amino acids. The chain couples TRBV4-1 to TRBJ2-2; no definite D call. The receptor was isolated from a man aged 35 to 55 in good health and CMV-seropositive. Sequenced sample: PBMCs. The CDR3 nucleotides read TGCGCCAGCAGCCAAGATCCTCTTCGGGTCGGGGAGCTGTTTTTT. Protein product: CASSQDPLRVGELFF.